Shown below are 26 T cell receptor beta chains from a single sample sequenced in a study of cytomegalovirus exposure and HLA in healthy donors (dated by TCRdb to about 2017). Libraries were prepared through the immunoSEQ multiplex PCR assay. A mixture of 60 forward primers for TCR Vbeta segments and 13 reverse primers for TCR Jbeta segments was used in the multiplex PCR. What TCRdb holds here is the immuneACCESS table cut down to in-frame rearrangements. Part of the clones is not present; checked against another copy, under half of the missing clones reflect an unresolved V gene, and the others are unexplained. Present in this sample are approximately 120,000 clones, around 73% of which were seen just once. Less than 5% of the sample is taken by the ten largest. Specimen: PBMCs. These receptors all stem from a man aged 55 to 70 in good health and CMV-seropositive.

The chain is built from TRBV10-3 and TRBJ1-4; D may be TRBD1 (6 bases). V lost 4 bases, J lost 8 bases, and 14 bases lay in between. CDR3 size: 14 residues. Germline V gene data show CDR1 as ENHRY and CDR2 as SYGVKD. CDR3 in amino acids: CAISGGPDNEKLFF. The CDR3, as DNA: TGTGCCATCAGTGGGGGGCCAGATAACGAAAAACTGTTTTTT.

The chain uses TRBV19 and TRBJ1-5, with 7 bases aligning to TRBD1. CDR3 length: 15 amino acids. The J segment lost 5 bases and the V segment lost 5 bases, leaving 9 bases of the junction unmatched. CDR1 is LNHDA, CDR2 SQIVND, per germline (reference sequence). CDR3 coding DNA: TGTGCCAGTAGTTCAGGACAGGTCTCATATCAGCCCCAGCATTTT. Translated: CASSSGQVSYQPQHF. The full variable domain, in which reference TRBV19 and TRBJ1-5 provide the parts outside the CDR3, is DGGITQSPKYLFRKEGQNVTLSCEQNLNHDAMYWYRQDPGQGLRLIYYSQIVNDFQKGDIAEGYSVSREKKESFPLTVTSAQKNPTAFYLCASSSGQVSYQPQHFGDGTRLSIL.

This chain connects TRBV28 to TRBJ1-5; 7 bases map to TRBD1. Germline V gives CDR1 MDHEN, CDR2 SYDVKM. The CDR3 is 16 amino acids. V dropped 7 bases and J dropped 7; count of bases not matched to a gene: 16. In DNA, the CDR3 is TGTGCCAGCATAACCGCCGGGCAGGGGGAAAGACAGCCCCAGCATTTT. Translation: CASITAGQGERQPQHF.

The chain carries TRBV29-1 and TRBJ1-1, with D possibly being TRBD1 (5 bases). The length of the CDR3 is 14 residues. Looked up from germline, CDR1 is SQVTM and CDR2 is ANQGSEA. Trimming removed 7 bases from V and 3 bases from J, with 18 bases in between. The CDR3 DNA follows: TGCAGCGCCCAACTTGGCGTACAGGACACTGAAGCTTTCTTT. Its translation: CSAQLGVQDTEAFF.

V usage is TRBV7-9 and J usage is TRBJ2-7; TRBD2 might be the D (5 bases). Germline V gives CDR1 SEHNR, CDR2 FQNEAQ (reference sequence). Trimming removed 5 bases at V and 2 bases at J, with 13 bases between. This CDR3 spans 14 amino acids. The CDR3 is CASSPGRGPYEQYF. The CDR3 DNA sequence: TGTGCCAGCAGCCCCGGACGCGGGCCCTACGAGCAGTACTTC. Full variable domain (outside the CDR3, taken from reference TRBV7-9 and TRBJ2-7): DTGVSQNPRHKITKRGQNVTFRCDPISEHNRLYWYRQTLGQGPEFLTYFQNEAQLEKSRLLSDRFSAERPKGSFSTLEIQRTEQGDSAMYLCASSPGRGPYEQYFGPGTRLTVT.

This clone was seen more than once but under ten times. The rearrangement uses TRBV30 and TRBJ2-5; maybe TRBD1 (6 bases). Germline-derived CDR1 and CDR2 are GTSNPN and SVGIG (reference sequence). The CDR3 consists of 15 residues. Between the trimmed V and J ends, which lost 4 bases and 1 base, there was a span of 16 bases. The CDR3 loop reads CAWKVGEGVQETQYF. CDR3 nucleotides: TGTGCCTGGAAGGTTGGTGAGGGGGTCCAAGAGACCCAGTACTTC.

V is TRBV2 and J is TRBJ1-6; D perhaps matches TRBD1 (5 bases). Trimming shortened V by 7 bases and J by 2 bases, and 12 bases separated the two germline ends. Germline V gene sequence: CDR1 SNHLY, CDR2 FYNNEI. The CDR3 has 15 residues. The CDR3 nucleotides read TGTGCCAGCACCAGGGATGCAACCTATAATTCACCCCTCCACTTT. Translation: CASTRDATYNSPLHF.

This clone occurred a few times. V and J are TRBV5-1 and TRBJ1-1, with D maybe TRBD1 (5 bases). CDR1 SGHRS and CDR2 YFSETQ come from the germline V gene. The CDR3 has 14 amino acids. The V end was cut by 4 bases, the J end by 6 bases, with 16 bases between. The CDR3, as DNA: TGCGCCAGCAGCCCCGCGTTGGGAGGGGCTGAAGCTTTCTTT. Protein product: CASSPALGGAEAFF.

The genes are TRBV5-1 and TRBJ2-7; D is perhaps TRBD2 (5 bases). This CDR3 is 16 amino acids long. V lost 2 bases and J lost 0, with 15 bases in between. Germline V lookup: CDR1 SGHRS, CDR2 YFSETQ. CDR3 sequence: CASSLGFFAGSYEQYF. The CDR3 DNA follows: TGCGCCAGCAGCTTAGGTTTCTTTGCGGGCTCCTACGAGCAGTACTTC.

This clone was observed at least ten times. The CDR3, as DNA: TGCAGCGTTGAGGGGGGGGAGTTTTACGAGCAGTACTTC. Its translation: CSVEGGEFYEQYF. The chain recombines TRBV29-1 with TRBJ2-7, with 7 bases fitting TRBD2. V was pared by 3 bases and J by 4 bases, with 6 bases of the junction left unmatched. The CDR3 extends over 13 amino acids. CDR1 and CDR2 from the germline V gene are SQVTM and ANQGSEA.

V usage is TRBV11-2 and J usage is TRBJ2-7; no clear D gene. The CDR3 runs 11 residues. The V end lost 5 bases, the J end lost 3 bases, and 5 bases lay between the germline ends. CDR1 SGHAT and CDR2 FQNNGV come from the germline V gene. CDR3 loop: CASSLNYEQYF. The CDR3 DNA reads TGTGCCAGCAGCCTAAACTACGAGCAGTACTTC. The entire variable domain, with the rest obtained from reference TRBV11-2 and TRBJ2-7, is as follows: EAGVAQSPRYKIIEKRQSVAFWCNPISGHATLYWYQQILGQGPKLLIQFQNNGVVDDSQLPKDRFSAERLKGVDSTLKIQPAKLEDSAVYLCASSLNYEQYFGPGTRLTVT.

The chain uses TRBV4-1 and TRBJ1-5; 9 bases match TRBD1. Germline-derived CDR1 and CDR2 are MGHRA and YSYEKL. The CDR3 totals 15 residues. V dropped 3 bases and J dropped 3; count of bases not matched to a gene: 3. The CDR3 sequence is CASSQTGGLNQPQHF. CDR3 in DNA: TGCGCCAGCAGCCAGACAGGGGGTCTCAATCAGCCCCAGCATTTT.

The chain employs TRBV10-3 and TRBJ1-6; TRBD1 agrees at 9 bases. The junction had 8 bases not matched to a gene; V was cut back by 6 bases and J by 5 bases. Germline V gene sequence: CDR1 ENHRY, CDR2 SYGVKD. The CDR3 is 16 residues long. In nucleotides, the CDR3 is TGTGCCATCAGGGGGACAGGGTTGGCCAATAATTCACCCCTCCACTTT. It encodes CAIRGTGLANNSPLHF.

The chain has TRBV5-1 and TRBJ1-2, with 8 bases identical to TRBD1. Germline lookup yields CDR1 SGHRS and CDR2 YFSETQ. J lost 8 bases, V lost 0 bases, and 6 bases had no gene match. CDR3 length: 14 residues. In nucleotides, the CDR3 is TGCGCCAGCAGCTTGGGACAGGGGCTTGAGGGCTACACCTTC. Translating gives CASSLGQGLEGYTF.

V gene TRBV4-1 combines with J gene TRBJ2-1; possible D gene TRBD1, 7 bases. Germline CDR1 and CDR2: MGHRA and YSYEKL. The CDR3 consists of 16 residues. V lost 3 bases to trimming and J lost 0 bases, with 12 bases between them. Here the CDR3 DNA reads TGCGCCAGCAGCCAGGTTCAGGGGGGCTCCTACAATGAGCAGTTCTTC. Its translation: CASSQVQGGSYNEQFF.

The chain links TRBV18 to TRBJ1-5; TRBD1 agrees at 9 bases. CDR3 length: 16 amino acids. Germline V CDR1 and CDR2: KGHSH, LQKENI. The V gene end was trimmed by 3 bases and the J gene end by 5 bases; junction bases not matched to a gene: 8. CDR3 in DNA: TGTGCCAGCTCACCGTTAAGGGACAGGGCATATCAGCCCCAGCATTTT. Translation: CASSPLRDRAYQPQHF. Based on the CDR3 plus reference TRBV18 and TRBJ1-5, the full variable domain is NAGVMQNPRHLVRRRGQEARLRCSPMKGHSHVYWYRQLPEEGLKFMVYLQKENIIDESGMPKERFSAEFPKEGPSILRIQQVVRGDSAAYFCASSPLRDRAYQPQHFGDGTRLSIL.

V usage is TRBV4-1 and J usage is TRBJ1-1; perhaps TRBD1 as D (5 bases). Per germline, CDR1 MGHRA and CDR2 YSYEKL. CDR3 size: 14 residues. Trimming stripped 2 bases from V and 3 bases from J, with 10 bases between. CDR3: CASSQPGGDTEAFF. CDR3 sequence (DNA): TGCGCCAGCAGCCAACCTGGGGGGGACACTGAAGCTTTCTTT.

The chain uses TRBV28 and TRBJ2-7; D may be TRBD1 (6 bases). The CDR3 loop spans 13 amino acids. The germline gives CDR1 MDHEN, CDR2 SYDVKM. V lost 6 bases, J lost 5 bases, and 14 bases lay in between. CDR3 sequence: CASRGALLDEQYF. The DNA for the CDR3 is TGTGCCAGCAGGGGGGCCTTACTCGACGAGCAGTACTTC.

This sequence joins TRBV7-5 and TRBJ2-1; the D call TRBD1 from the table was never checked on the DNA. TRBV7-5 counts as a pseudogene. The CDR3 consists of 11 residues. The CDR3 sequence is CVRRKGHLQFF. The CDR3 DNA is TGTGTCAGAAGAAAGGGACACCTGCAGTTCTTC.

The V gene is TRBV9, the J gene TRBJ2-3; D ambiguous. Trimming shortened V by 0 bases and J by 5 bases, and 4 bases separated the two germline ends. The germline gives CDR1 SGDLS, CDR2 YYNGEE. The CDR3 extends over 12 amino acids. The CDR3 region is CASSVVQDTQYF. In DNA form, the CDR3 reads TGTGCCAGCAGCGTAGTACAAGATACGCAGTATTTT.

The table lists this clone with a few counts. The chain recombines TRBV6-5 with TRBJ2-3, with TRBD1 matching 8 bases. The J segment lost 5 bases and the V segment lost 0 bases, leaving 7 bases of the junction unmatched. The germline V gene encodes CDR1 MNHEY and CDR2 SVGAGI. There are 16 residues in the CDR3. The CDR3 DNA reads as TGTGCCAGCAGTTACTCCGGCAGGGGGCAGGGAGATACGCAGTATTTT. It is translated as CASSYSGRGQGDTQYF.

This chain links TRBV18 with TRBJ1-1; perhaps TRBD1 as D (5 bases). The CDR3 is made up of 14 amino acids. Germline values: CDR1 KGHSH, CDR2 LQKENI. V lost 3 bases to trimming and J lost 4 bases, with 12 bases between them. The CDR3 here is CASSPVAGGTEAFF. For the CDR3, the DNA is TGTGCCAGCTCACCGGTCGCGGGGGGCACTGAAGCTTTCTTT.

The V call is TRBV2, the J call TRBJ1-2; possible D gene TRBD1, 6 bases. The CDR3 has 12 residues. The germline V and J ends were trimmed by 5 bases and 7 bases, with 11 bases remaining between them. Germline-derived CDR1 and CDR2 are SNHLY and FYNNEI. The CDR3 bases are TGTGCCAGCAGTCAACAGGGTGGTGGCTACACCTTC. It translates to CASSQQGGGYTF. Full variable domain (missing parts from reference TRBV2 and TRBJ1-2): EPEVTQTPSHQVTQMGQEVILRCVPISNHLYFYWYRQILGQKVEFLVSFYNNEISEKSEIFDDQFSVERPDGSNFTLKIRSTKLEDSAMYFCASSQQGGGYTFGSGTRLTVV.

The count of this clone is one. This CDR3 reads CASSAAPPGELFF. The DNA for the CDR3 is TGTGCCAGCAGCGCCGCGCCCCCCGGGGAGCTGTTTTTT. The chain carries TRBV9 and TRBJ2-2; D gene ambiguous. Per germline, CDR1 SGDLS and CDR2 YYNGEE. V gave up 3 bases and J gave up 6 bases, with 9 bases separating them. The CDR3 loop spans 13 amino acids.

This clone has only a few counts. The genes are TRBV19 and TRBJ1-6; 9 bases are shared with TRBD1. V trimming: 3 bases; J trimming: 10 bases; junction bases outside the gene matches: 10. This CDR3 region has 16 residues. The germline V gene has CDR1 LNHDA and CDR2 SQIVND (reference sequence). The CDR3 nucleotides read TGTGCCAGTAGTATGTATCGGGGACAGGGAGGCTCACCCCTCCACTTT. Protein product: CASSMYRGQGGSPLHF.

V usage is TRBV19 and J usage is TRBJ1-4; D is unclear. Trimming shortened V by 7 bases and J by 6 bases, and 12 bases separated the two germline ends. There are 13 residues in the CDR3. CDR1 is LNHDA, CDR2 SQIVND, per germline (reference sequence). This chain's CDR3 is CASMSELYEKLFF. The CDR3 coding sequence is TGTGCCAGTATGTCTGAACTTTATGAAAAACTGTTTTTT.